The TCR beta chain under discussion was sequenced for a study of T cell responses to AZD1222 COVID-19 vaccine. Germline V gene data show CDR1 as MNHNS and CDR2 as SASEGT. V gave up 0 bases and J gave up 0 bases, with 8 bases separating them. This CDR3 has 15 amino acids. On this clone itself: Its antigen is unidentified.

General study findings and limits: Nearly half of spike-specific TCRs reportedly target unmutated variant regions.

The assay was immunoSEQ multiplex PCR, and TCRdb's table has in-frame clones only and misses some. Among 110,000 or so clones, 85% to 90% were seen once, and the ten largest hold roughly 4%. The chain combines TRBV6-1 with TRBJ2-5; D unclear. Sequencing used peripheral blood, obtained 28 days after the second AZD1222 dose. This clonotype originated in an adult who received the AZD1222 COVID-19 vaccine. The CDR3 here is CASSEALRYQETQYF. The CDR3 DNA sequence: TGTGCCAGCAGTGAAGCCCTGCGGTACCAAGAGACCCAGTACTTC.